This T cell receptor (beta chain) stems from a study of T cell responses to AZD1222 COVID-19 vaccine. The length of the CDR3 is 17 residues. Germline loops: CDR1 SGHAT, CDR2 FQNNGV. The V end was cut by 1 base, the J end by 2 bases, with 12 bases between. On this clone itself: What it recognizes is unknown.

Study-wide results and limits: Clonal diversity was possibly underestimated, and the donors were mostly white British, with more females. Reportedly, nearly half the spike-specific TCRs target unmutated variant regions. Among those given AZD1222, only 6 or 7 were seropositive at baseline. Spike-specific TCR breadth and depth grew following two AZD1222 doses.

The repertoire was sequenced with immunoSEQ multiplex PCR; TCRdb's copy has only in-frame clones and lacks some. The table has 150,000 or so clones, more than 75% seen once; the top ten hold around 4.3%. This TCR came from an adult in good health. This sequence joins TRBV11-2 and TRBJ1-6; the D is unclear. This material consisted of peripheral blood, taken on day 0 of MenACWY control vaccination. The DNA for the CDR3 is TGTGCCAGCAGCTTAGGGGGAGCTTCGGCCTATAATTCACCCCTCCACTTT. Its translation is CASSLGGASAYNSPLHF.